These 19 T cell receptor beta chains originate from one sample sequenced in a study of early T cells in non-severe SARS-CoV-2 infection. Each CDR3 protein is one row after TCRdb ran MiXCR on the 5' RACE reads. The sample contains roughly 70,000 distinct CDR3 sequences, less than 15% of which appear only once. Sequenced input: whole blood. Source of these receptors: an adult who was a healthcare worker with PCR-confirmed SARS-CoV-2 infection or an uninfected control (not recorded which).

The CDR3 sequence is CASSFTPGALQETQYF. The CDR3, as DNA: TGTGCCAGCAGCTTCACTCCAGGGGCCCTCCAAGAGACCCAGTACTTC. The genes are TRBV11-2 and TRBJ2-5, with a tentative D call TRBD1 (6 bases). V dropped 3 bases and J dropped 1 base, with 15 bases sitting between them. The CDR3 contains 16 residues. Germline V gene lookup returns CDR1 SGHAT and CDR2 FQNNGV.

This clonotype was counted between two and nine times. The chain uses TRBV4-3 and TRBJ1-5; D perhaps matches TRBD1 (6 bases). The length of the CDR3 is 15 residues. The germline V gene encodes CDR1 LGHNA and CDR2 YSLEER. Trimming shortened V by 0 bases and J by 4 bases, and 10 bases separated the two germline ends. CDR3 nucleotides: TGCGCCAGCAGCCAAGAACCAGGGGATAATCAGCCCCAGCATTTT. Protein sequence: CASSQEPGDNQPQHF.

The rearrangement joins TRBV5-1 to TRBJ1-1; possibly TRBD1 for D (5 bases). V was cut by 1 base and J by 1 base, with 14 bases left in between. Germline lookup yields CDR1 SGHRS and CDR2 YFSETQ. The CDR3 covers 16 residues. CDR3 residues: CASSLIPGPPNTEAFF. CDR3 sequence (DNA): TGCGCCAGCAGCTTGATACCGGGGCCCCCGAACACTGAAGCTTTCTTT.

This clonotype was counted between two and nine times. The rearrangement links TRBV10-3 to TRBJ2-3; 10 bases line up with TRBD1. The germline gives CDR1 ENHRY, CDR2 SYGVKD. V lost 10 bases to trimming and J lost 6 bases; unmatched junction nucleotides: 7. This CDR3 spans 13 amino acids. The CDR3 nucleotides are TGTGCCACCGGACAGGGGGGAGCGGATACGCAGTATTTT. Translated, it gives CATGQGGADTQYF.

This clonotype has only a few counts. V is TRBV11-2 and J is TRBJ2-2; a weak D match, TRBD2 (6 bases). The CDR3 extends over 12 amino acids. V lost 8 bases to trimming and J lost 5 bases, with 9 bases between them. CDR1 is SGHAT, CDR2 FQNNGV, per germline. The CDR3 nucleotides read TGTGCCAGCGGGAGGTCTACCGGGGAGCTGTTTTTT. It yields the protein CASGRSTGELFF. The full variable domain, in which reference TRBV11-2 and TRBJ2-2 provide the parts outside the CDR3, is EAGVAQSPRYKIIEKRQSVAFWCNPISGHATLYWYQQILGQGPKLLIQFQNNGVVDDSQLPKDRFSAERLKGVDSTLKIQPAKLEDSAVYLCASGRSTGELFFGEGSRLTVL.

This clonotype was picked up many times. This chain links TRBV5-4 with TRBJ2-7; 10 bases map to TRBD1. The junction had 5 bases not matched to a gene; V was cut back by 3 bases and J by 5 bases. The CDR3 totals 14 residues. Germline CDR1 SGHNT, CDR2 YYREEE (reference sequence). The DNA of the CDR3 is TGTGCCAGCAGCTCGGGACAGGGGCGCGACGAGCAGTACTTC. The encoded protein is CASSSGQGRDEQYF.

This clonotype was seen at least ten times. The CDR3 here is CASGRAGAQLYEQYF. As DNA, the CDR3 is TGTGCCAGCGGTAGGGCCGGCGCACAGCTCTACGAGCAGTACTTC. The J gene is TRBJ2-7, the V gene TRBV6-2 or TRBV6-3; no firm D call. Germline V gene data show CDR1 as MNHEY and CDR2 as SVGEGT. The CDR3 is 15 residues long. Trimming left V 8 bases short and J 3 bases short, with 20 bases between.

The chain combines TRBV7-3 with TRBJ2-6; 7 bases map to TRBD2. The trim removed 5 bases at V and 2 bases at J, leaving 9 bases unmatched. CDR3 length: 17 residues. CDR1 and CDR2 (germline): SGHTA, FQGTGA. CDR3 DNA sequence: TGTGCCAGCAGCCCGAGGACTAGAAGCGCTGGGGCCAACGTCCTGACTTTC. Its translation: CASSPRTRSAGANVLTF.

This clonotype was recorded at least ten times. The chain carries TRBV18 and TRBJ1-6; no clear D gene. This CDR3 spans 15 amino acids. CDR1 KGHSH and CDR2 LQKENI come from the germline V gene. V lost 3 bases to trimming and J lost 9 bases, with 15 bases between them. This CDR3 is CASSPDVGISSPLHF. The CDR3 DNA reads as TGTGCCAGCTCACCGGACGTGGGGATCTCTTCACCCCTCCACTTT.

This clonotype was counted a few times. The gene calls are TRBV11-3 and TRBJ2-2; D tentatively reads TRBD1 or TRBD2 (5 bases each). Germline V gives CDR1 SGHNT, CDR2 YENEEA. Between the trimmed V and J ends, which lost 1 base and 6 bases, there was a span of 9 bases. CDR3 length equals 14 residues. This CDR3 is CASSLVRGAGELFF. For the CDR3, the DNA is TGTGCCAGCAGCTTAGTACGAGGGGCCGGGGAGCTGTTTTTT.

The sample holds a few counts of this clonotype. The CDR3 loop is CASSSLAVVLDTQYF. CDR3 in DNA: TGTGCCAGCAGTTCGCTAGCGGTGGTGCTAGATACGCAGTATTTT. V and J are TRBV27 and TRBJ2-3; TRBD2 aligns across 7 bases. The V segment lost 4 bases and the J segment 5 bases; nucleotides outside the gene matches: 9. In germline, CDR1 is MNHEY, CDR2 SMNVEV (reference sequence). The CDR3 covers 15 residues.

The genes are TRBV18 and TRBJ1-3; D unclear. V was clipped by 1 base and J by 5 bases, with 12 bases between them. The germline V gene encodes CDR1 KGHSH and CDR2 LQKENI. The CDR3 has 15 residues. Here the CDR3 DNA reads TGTGCCAGCTCACCACAGAGTGGAATGCGAAACACCATATATTTT. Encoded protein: CASSPQSGMRNTIYF.

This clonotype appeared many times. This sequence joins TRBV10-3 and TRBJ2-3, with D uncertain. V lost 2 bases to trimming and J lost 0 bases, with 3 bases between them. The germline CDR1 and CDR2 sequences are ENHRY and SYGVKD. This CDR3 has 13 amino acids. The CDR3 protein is CAISETSTDTQYF. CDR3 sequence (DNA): TGTGCCATCAGTGAGACTAGCACAGATACGCAGTATTTT.

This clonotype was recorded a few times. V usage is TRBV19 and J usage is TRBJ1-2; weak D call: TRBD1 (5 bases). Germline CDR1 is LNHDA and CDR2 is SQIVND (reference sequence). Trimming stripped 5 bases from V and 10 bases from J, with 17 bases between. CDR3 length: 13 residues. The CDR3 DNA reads TGTGCCAGTAGTGTCCGGGACGGTGGACCCTACACCTTC. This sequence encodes CASSVRDGGPYTF.

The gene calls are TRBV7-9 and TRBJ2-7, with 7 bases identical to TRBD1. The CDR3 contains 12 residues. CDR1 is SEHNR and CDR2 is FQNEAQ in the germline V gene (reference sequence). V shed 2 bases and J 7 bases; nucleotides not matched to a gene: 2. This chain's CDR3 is CASSLTGVEQYF. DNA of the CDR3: TGTGCCAGCAGCTTAACAGGGGTTGAGCAGTACTTC.

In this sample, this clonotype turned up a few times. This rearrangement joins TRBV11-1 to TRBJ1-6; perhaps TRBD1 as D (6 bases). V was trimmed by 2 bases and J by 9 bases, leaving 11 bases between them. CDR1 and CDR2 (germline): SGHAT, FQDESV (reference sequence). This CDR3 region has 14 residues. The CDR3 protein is CASSLRTATSPLHF. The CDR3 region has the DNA TGTGCCAGCAGCTTAAGGACAGCAACTTCACCCCTCCACTTT. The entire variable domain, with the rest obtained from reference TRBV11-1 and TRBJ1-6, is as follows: EAEVAQSPRYKITEKSQAVAFWCDPISGHATLYWYRQILGQGPELLVQFQDESVVDDSQLPKDRFSAERLKGVDSTLKIQPAELGDSAMYLCASSLRTATSPLHFGNGTRLTVT.

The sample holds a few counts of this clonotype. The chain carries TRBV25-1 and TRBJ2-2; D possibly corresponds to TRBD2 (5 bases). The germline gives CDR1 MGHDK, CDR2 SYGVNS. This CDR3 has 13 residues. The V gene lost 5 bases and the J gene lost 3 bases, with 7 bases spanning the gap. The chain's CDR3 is CASSTDYTGELFF. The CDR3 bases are TGTGCCAGCAGTACGGACTACACCGGGGAGCTGTTTTTT.

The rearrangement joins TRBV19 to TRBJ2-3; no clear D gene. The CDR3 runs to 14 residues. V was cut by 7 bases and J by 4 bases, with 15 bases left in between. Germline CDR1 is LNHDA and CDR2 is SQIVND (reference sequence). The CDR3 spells CASTRTQSSDTQYF. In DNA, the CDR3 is TGTGCCAGTACCCGGACCCAATCCTCAGATACGCAGTATTTT.

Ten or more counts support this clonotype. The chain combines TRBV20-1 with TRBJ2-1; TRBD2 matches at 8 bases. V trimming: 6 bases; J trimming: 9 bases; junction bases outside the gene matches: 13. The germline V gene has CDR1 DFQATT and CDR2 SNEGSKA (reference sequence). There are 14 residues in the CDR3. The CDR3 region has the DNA TGCAGTGCGCCTCTCGTTCTCGCGGGAGGTGAGCAGTTCTTC. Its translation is CSAPLVLAGGEQFF.